What follows are 21 T cell receptor beta chains derived from one specimen sequenced in a study of Graves' ophthalmopathy and Graves' hyperthyroidism. RNA transcripts served as template for amplifying TCR beta CDR3 sequences. The workflow started with a first-round RT-PCR run with HTBI primers and then moved on to a second-round multiplex PCR. TCRdb re-called the multiplex PCR reads through MiXCR, storing one row per CDR3 protein. The sample has roughly 350,000 distinct CDR3 sequences, 17% seen once; the top ten hold 2% to 2.5%. Sequencing was done on a sample of peripheral blood. The source of these receptors is an adult woman with stable Graves' hyperthyroidism.

This clonotype has at least ten counts. The chain links TRBV14 to TRBJ1-2; D not certain. The V gene's germline CDR1 is SGHDN and CDR2 FVKESK. The CDR3 extends over 14 amino acids. V lost 1 base and J lost 4, with 10 bases in between. The CDR3: CASSQVSGAYGYTF. CDR3 DNA: TGTGCCAGCAGCCAAGTTTCCGGAGCCTATGGCTACACCTTC.

The rearrangement uses TRBV6-2 or TRBV6-3 and TRBJ1-6; D is unresolved. The germline CDR1 and CDR2 sequences are MNHEY and SVGEGT. Trimming removed 6 bases at V and 7 bases at J, with 10 bases between. The CDR3 runs to 13 residues. DNA of the CDR3: TGTGCCAGCAGAATCCGGGCGAATTCACCCCTCCACTTT. It specifies CASRIRANSPLHF.

This clonotype came up many times. This chain uses TRBV12-3 or TRBV12-4 with TRBJ1-5, with a possible D match to TRBD1 (5 bases). The CDR3 has 16 residues. The V end was cut by 3 bases, the J end by 4 bases, with 16 bases between. The CDR3 reads CASSLGDGRLNQPQHF. CDR3 DNA sequence: TGTGCCAGCAGTTTGGGGGACGGGCGGTTAAATCAGCCCCAGCATTTT.

This sequence joins TRBV12-3 or TRBV12-4 and TRBJ1-5; no firm D call. V was trimmed by 5 bases and J by 0 bases, leaving 11 bases between them. The CDR3 consists of 15 residues. The CDR3 DNA is TGTGCCAGCAGTCGGGGATATAATAGCAATCAGCCCCAGCATTTT. The encoded protein is CASSRGYNSNQPQHF.

The V gene is TRBV25-1, the J gene TRBJ1-1; TRBD1 agrees at 7 bases. Germline loops: CDR1 MGHDK, CDR2 SYGVNS. The CDR3 runs 13 residues. The trim removed 4 bases at V and 6 bases at J, leaving 5 bases unmatched. DNA for the CDR3: TGTGCCAGCAGTGCATCAGGGGGATCTGAAGCTTTCTTT. Translated: CASSASGGSEAFF.

This sequence joins TRBV5-1 and TRBJ2-7; TRBD2 agrees at 11 bases. Trimming removed 2 bases from V and 2 bases from J; junction bases left unmatched: 6. The V gene's germline CDR1 is SGHRS and CDR2 YFSETQ. The CDR3 loop spans 16 amino acids. CDR3 sequence (DNA): TGCGCCAGCAGCTTACAACAGACTAGCGGGGCCTACGAGCAGTACTTC. Amino acid sequence: CASSLQQTSGAYEQYF.

This clonotype was detected ten times or more. In this CDR3 the conserved last residue, phenylalanine or tryptophan, is missing, so a read error is likely. The chain is built from TRBV10-3 and TRBJ1-5; tentatively, D is TRBD1 (5 bases). V was trimmed by 0 bases and J by 2 bases, leaving 11 bases between them. Germline-derived CDR1 and CDR2 are ENHRY and SYGVKD. The CDR3 runs to 16 residues. Here the CDR3 DNA reads TGTGCCATCAGTGAGTCCGCAGGGTTCGGCAATCAGCCCCAGCATCTT. Translated, it gives CAISESAGFGNQPQHL.

This clonotype occurred many times. This sequence joins TRBV15 and TRBJ2-5, with D perhaps being TRBD1 or TRBD2 (5 bases each). Trimming shortened V by 0 bases and J by 3 bases, and 11 bases separated the two germline ends. Germline V gene sequence: CDR1 LNHNV, CDR2 YYDKDF (reference sequence). This CDR3 contains 15 residues. The CDR3 reads CATSRESGSKETQYF. Written as DNA, the CDR3 is TGTGCCACCAGCAGAGAGTCAGGGAGTAAAGAGACCCAGTACTTC.

This clonotype came up many times. CDR3 sequence (DNA): TGTGCCAGCTCAACCAGACTAGCCGAGGAGACCCAGTACTTC. This codes for CASSTRLAEETQYF. J is TRBJ2-5 and V is TRBV18; the match to TRBD2 covers 7 bases. The germline V gene has CDR1 KGHSH and CDR2 LQKENI. The junction had 8 bases not matched to a gene; V was cut back by 5 bases and J by 5 bases. The CDR3 has 14 amino acids.

This clonotype was recorded many times. V usage is TRBV24-1 and J usage is TRBJ2-3; D gene ambiguous. From germline, CDR1 is KGHDR and CDR2 SFDVKD. CDR3 size: 14 residues. The V gene lost 5 bases and the J gene lost 4 bases, with 12 bases spanning the gap. CDR3 region: CATSVDFGSDTQYF. The DNA of the CDR3 is TGTGCCACCAGTGTTGATTTTGGGTCAGATACGCAGTATTTT.

The chain recombines TRBV10-2 with TRBJ2-2; D is possibly TRBD1 (6 bases). The CDR3 runs to 15 residues. V lost 7 bases and J 1 base, leaving 13 bases between the germline ends. CDR1 WSHSY and CDR2 SAAADI come from the germline V gene. CDR3 coding DNA: TGCGCCAGCACCTTGGACAGAGAGAACACCGGGGAGCTGTTTTTT. As protein: CASTLDRENTGELFF.

This clonotype has a count of ten or more. The chain joins TRBV12-3 or TRBV12-4 to TRBJ2-7; 13 nucleotides agree with TRBD2. The V and J ends lost 5 bases and 2 bases, in that order; junction bases with no gene match: 3. The CDR3 contains 15 residues. CDR3 in DNA: TGTGCCAGCAGTCCGGGACTAGCGGGGACCTACGAGCAGTACTTC. Its protein product is CASSPGLAGTYEQYF.

This clonotype came up many times. The chain is built from TRBV7-2 and TRBJ2-5, with 7 bases identical to TRBD1. This CDR3 comprises 15 residues. With 6 bases clipped from V and 0 bases from J, the junction kept 7 bases outside the gene matches. Germline V gives CDR1 SGHTA, CDR2 FQGNSA. This CDR3 is CASSFPGQHQETQYF. The CDR3 nucleotides are TGTGCCAGCAGTTTCCCGGGACAGCACCAAGAGACCCAGTACTTC. Based on the CDR3 plus reference TRBV7-2 and TRBJ2-5, the full variable domain is GAGVSQSPSNKVTEKGKDVELRCDPISGHTALYWYRQSLGQGLEFLIYFQGNSAPDKSGLPSDRFSAERTGGSVSTLTIQRTQQEDSAVYLCASSFPGQHQETQYFGPGTRLLVL.

This clonotype was picked up many times. The rearrangement links TRBV29-1 to TRBJ1-1; a weak D match, TRBD1 (6 bases). Germline CDR1 and CDR2: SQVTM and ANQGSEA. The CDR3 contains 12 residues. V was shortened by 4 bases and J by 5 bases, with 11 bases between the two germline ends. The DNA of the CDR3 is TGCAGCGTTGGTAACAGGGCTACTGAAGCTTTCTTT. Translating it yields CSVGNRATEAFF.

This clonotype was observed a handful of times. This chain links TRBV19 with TRBJ1-5; TRBD1 is a possible D gene (5 bases). The V end lost 6 bases, the J end lost 0 bases, and 12 bases lay between the germline ends. CDR3 length: 15 residues. Germline V CDR1 and CDR2: LNHDA, SQIVND (reference sequence). This chain's CDR3 is CASRGTLNSNQPQHF. In DNA, the CDR3 is TGTGCCAGTAGGGGGACGCTGAATAGCAATCAGCCCCAGCATTTT.

As for this clonotype: A much larger clone differs by one base, so this may be a read error. V gene TRBV29-1 combines with J gene TRBJ1-2; no definite D call. The V gene's germline CDR1 is SQVTM and CDR2 ANQGSEA. The CDR3 is made up of 10 amino acids. The CDR3 here is CSVEAYGYAF. DNA for the CDR3: TGCAGCGTTGAAGCTTATGGCTACGCCTTC.

This clonotype was observed at least ten times. This rearrangement joins TRBV6-4 to TRBJ2-5; D gene uncertain. CDR3 size: 14 residues. The V gene's germline CDR1 is MRHNA and CDR2 SNTAGT. Trimming cost V 0 bases and J 2 bases, with 7 bases left between them. CDR3 region: CASSDSNKQETQYF. As DNA, the CDR3 is TGTGCCAGCAGTGACTCGAATAAACAAGAGACCCAGTACTTC.

This clonotype was found many times. The V call is TRBV19, the J call TRBJ1-1, with 10 bases matching TRBD1. The CDR3 loop spans 15 amino acids. Losses at the gene ends were 6 bases for V and 3 bases for J; bases not matched to a gene: 7. The germline V gene encodes CDR1 LNHDA and CDR2 SQIVND (reference sequence). CDR3 amino acids: CASSLGTGEDTEAFF. The CDR3 nucleotides are TGTGCCAGTAGCCTCGGGACAGGGGAGGACACTGAAGCTTTCTTT.

The table lists this clonotype with many counts. The gene calls are TRBV28 and TRBJ2-7; the match to TRBD1 covers 7 bases. This CDR3 has 16 amino acids. The trim removed 7 bases at V and 0 bases at J, leaving 12 bases unmatched. CDR1 and CDR2 from the germline V gene are MDHEN and SYDVKM. CDR3 coding DNA: TGTGCCAGCATTGCAAGACAGGGAAAGGGCTCCTACGAGCAGTACTTC. This translates into CASIARQGKGSYEQYF. Together with reference TRBV28 and TRBJ2-7, the CDR3 gives the full variable domain: DVKVTQSSRYLVKRTGEKVFLECVQDMDHENMFWYRQDPGLGLRLIYFSYDVKMKEKGDIPEGYSVSREKKERFSLILESASTNQTSMYLCASIARQGKGSYEQYFGPGTRLTVT.

This clonotype was picked up many times. The chain employs TRBV27 and TRBJ2-7, with 9 bases aligning to TRBD2. The CDR3 spans 15 residues. V lost 5 bases to trimming and J lost 0 bases; unmatched junction nucleotides: 5. Germline values: CDR1 MNHEY, CDR2 SMNVEV (reference sequence). CDR3 bases: TGTGCCAGCAGTCCCACTAGCGGGCCCTCCTACGAGCAGTACTTC. Translating gives CASSPTSGPSYEQYF.

The V call is TRBV6-2 or TRBV6-3, the J call TRBJ1-3; no definite D call. With 6 bases removed from V and 7 bases from J, the gap between germline ends came to 10 bases. The germline V gene has CDR1 MNHEY and CDR2 SVGEGT. This CDR3 has 12 amino acids. CDR3 DNA sequence: TGTGCCAGCAGGAACGGGAGGAACACCATATATTTT. Protein: CASRNGRNTIYF.